These 3 T cell receptor beta chains came from one sample sequenced in a study of monozygotic twins with inflammatory bowel disease. From the 5' RACE reads, TCRdb lists one entry per CDR3 protein and no DNA. The sample data list more than 300,000 distinct CDR3 sequences. The material sequenced was blood. The receptors originated from a human donor with ulcerative colitis or Crohn's disease, or a healthy co-twin of an affected twin (not recorded which).

This chain connects TRBV12-3 or TRBV12-4 to TRBJ2-2; TCRdb outputs TRBD1, but without DNA this stays unchecked. The length of the CDR3 is 14 residues. This CDR3 reads CASGWVGGLGELFF.

V gene TRBV4-1 combines with J gene TRBJ2-7. The germline gives CDR1 MGHRA, CDR2 YSYEKL. The CDR3 covers 15 residues. The CDR3 sequence: CASSQAPGFSYEQYF.

This chain connects TRBV5-1 to TRBJ2-2; TCRdb's D call, TRBD2, is unchecked because there is no DNA. The CDR3 totals 18 residues. The germline gives CDR1 SGHRS, CDR2 YFSETQ. CDR3: CASSLASGGPRGTGELFF.